These 16 T cell receptor beta chains share one sample of origin, sequenced in a study of cytomegalovirus exposure and HLA in healthy donors. The PCR used 60 Vbeta and 13 Jbeta primers. Method: immunoSEQ multiplex PCR; TCRdb's copy keeps in-frame clones and lacks some. Of more than 95,000 clones listed, around 80% are singletons. The sample consisted of PBMCs. These TCRs come from a woman aged 25 to 39 in good health and CMV-seronegative.

This clone is categorized as medium-sized. The rearrangement joins TRBV6-5 to TRBJ2-3, with D possibly TRBD1 on 5 matching bases. The germline V and J ends were trimmed by 7 bases and 4 bases, with 15 bases remaining between them. Looked up from germline, CDR1 is MNHEY and CDR2 is SVGAGI. The CDR3 totals 14 residues. The CDR3 region is CASTSGQGPDTQYF. The CDR3 DNA reads as TGTGCCAGCACCTCCGGGCAGGGTCCAGATACGCAGTATTTT.

The chain joins TRBV13 to TRBJ2-7; 7 bases fit TRBD2. The CDR3 has 15 amino acids. CDR1 and CDR2 from the germline V gene are PRHDT and FYEKMQ (reference sequence). The J segment lost 2 bases and the V segment lost 3 bases, leaving 7 bases of the junction unmatched. This chain's CDR3 is CASSFGGRPTYEQYF. The CDR3 nucleotides are TGTGCCAGCAGCTTTGGCGGGAGACCCACCTACGAGCAGTACTTC. The full variable domain, in which reference TRBV13 and TRBJ2-7 provide the parts outside the CDR3, is AAGVIQSPRHLIKEKRETATLKCYPIPRHDTVYWYQQGPGQDPQFLISFYEKMQSDKGSIPDRFSAQQFSDYHSELNMSSLELGDSALYFCASSFGGRPTYEQYFGPGTRLTVT.

V usage is TRBV7-9 and J usage is TRBJ1-5; TRBD1 might be the D (5 bases). Per the germline V gene, CDR1 is SEHNR and CDR2 is FQNEAQ (reference sequence). CDR3 length: 15 amino acids. V was shortened by 5 bases and J by 5 bases, with 16 bases between the two germline ends. As DNA, the CDR3 is TGTGCCAGCAGCCCCTTAAATTGGGGGGATCAGCCCCAGCATTTT. As protein: CASSPLNWGDQPQHF.

The chain couples TRBV9 to TRBJ2-3; 11 nucleotides align to TRBD2. The germline CDR1 and CDR2 sequences are SGDLS and YYNGEE. Losses at the gene ends were 6 bases for V and 4 bases for J; bases not matched to a gene: 10. The CDR3 consists of 16 residues. The CDR3: CASNRKLAGVADTQYF. The CDR3 DNA reads as TGTGCCAGCAACAGGAAACTAGCGGGAGTGGCAGATACGCAGTATTTT.

The rearrangement uses TRBV6-6 and TRBJ1-1, with D uncertain. Germline V gene lookup returns CDR1 MNHNY and CDR2 SVGAGI (reference sequence). Trimming removed 4 bases from V and 4 bases from J, with 7 bases in between. There are 12 residues in the CDR3. The CDR3 loop is CASSFRGTEAFF. CDR3 sequence (DNA): TGTGCCAGCAGTTTCCGGGGCACTGAAGCTTTCTTT.

The CDR3 here is CASSLLQGPNQPQHF. The CDR3 coding sequence is TGTGCCAGCAGTTTATTACAGGGCCCCAATCAGCCCCAGCATTTT. V gene TRBV27 combines with J gene TRBJ1-5; tentatively, D is TRBD1 (6 bases). Germline V gene data show CDR1 as MNHEY and CDR2 as SMNVEV (reference sequence). This CDR3 contains 15 residues. V was clipped by 1 base and J by 3 bases, with 10 bases between them.

The gene calls are TRBV7-3 and TRBJ2-3, with TRBD1 matching 11 bases. The CDR3 is 15 residues long. Trimming took 5 bases from V and 3 from J; bases not matched to a gene: 4. CDR1 and CDR2 (germline): SGHTA, FQGTGA. DNA for the CDR3: TGTGCCAGCAGCGCGGACAGGGGGCGGACAGATACGCAGTATTTT. Residues: CASSADRGRTDTQYF.

This sequence joins TRBV4-1 and TRBJ1-4; a weak D match, TRBD1 (5 bases). The CDR3 is made up of 14 amino acids. The V end lost 1 base, the J end lost 8 bases, and 11 bases lay between the germline ends. CDR1 is MGHRA and CDR2 is YSYEKL in the germline V gene. CDR3 amino acids: CASSQVSRVEKLFF. The DNA for the CDR3 is TGCGCCAGCAGCCAAGTTTCCAGGGTGGAAAAACTGTTTTTT.

V and J are TRBV4-1 and TRBJ1-6, with 9 bases lining up with TRBD1. The length of the CDR3 is 17 residues. CDR1 MGHRA and CDR2 YSYEKL come from the germline V gene. V gave up 3 bases and J gave up 10 bases; unmatched junction bases: 13. The CDR3 sequence: CASSHLSREGQGSPLHF. CDR3 nucleotides: TGCGCCAGCAGCCACCTATCCAGGGAGGGACAGGGCTCACCCCTCCACTTT.

This chain links TRBV6-1 with TRBJ2-2; D is unclear. V was cut by 7 bases and J by 5 bases, with 5 bases left in between. The CDR3 has 11 amino acids. Germline CDR1 is MNHNS and CDR2 is SASEGT. Here the CDR3 reads CASTVTGELFF. The CDR3 nucleotides read TGTGCCAGCACTGTTACCGGGGAGCTGTTTTTT.

The rearrangement links TRBV11-3 to TRBJ1-3; no definite D call. The length of the CDR3 is 12 residues. V lost 3 bases and J lost 8, with 8 bases in between. Per the germline V gene, CDR1 is SGHNT and CDR2 is YENEEA. The CDR3 DNA sequence: TGTGCCAGCAGCTTGTCTCGGGACACCATATATTTT. Translated: CASSLSRDTIYF.

A few counts support this clone. This sequence joins TRBV7-9 and TRBJ1-1; D perhaps matches TRBD1 (5 bases). Per germline, CDR1 SEHNR and CDR2 FQNEAQ (reference sequence). With 2 bases removed from V and 1 base from J, the gap between germline ends came to 5 bases. This CDR3 spans 13 amino acids. The CDR3 DNA is TGTGCCAGCAGCTTAACAGGGAACACTGAAGCTTTCTTT. Translating it yields CASSLTGNTEAFF.

This clone has a single count. V is TRBV28 and J is TRBJ2-1; 7 bases align to TRBD2. Unmatched junction bases numbered 14, after V lost 3 bases and J lost 6 bases. Germline CDR1 and CDR2: MDHEN and SYDVKM. The CDR3 totals 17 residues. CDR3: CASSLTTGTMILNEQFF. In nucleotides, the CDR3 is TGTGCCAGCAGTTTGACTACCGGGACTATGATCCTCAATGAGCAGTTCTTC.

V usage is TRBV28 and J usage is TRBJ1-1; the match to TRBD1 covers 8 bases. With V trimmed by 5 bases and J by 6 bases, 5 bases remained unmatched. Per germline, CDR1 MDHEN and CDR2 SYDVKM. CDR3 length equals 13 residues. The CDR3 DNA is TGTGCCAGCAGTAAGACAGGGGTACCTGAAGCTTTCTTT. Residues: CASSKTGVPEAFF.

This clone was counted between two and nine times. The rearrangement joins TRBV21-1 to TRBJ2-7; TRBD1, the D gene given by the table, was not confirmed from the DNA. TRBV21-1 is shown as a pseudogene. The CDR3 length is 15 residues. CDR3 loop: CASSLSWAKTYEQYF. CDR3 sequence (DNA): TGTGCCAGCAGCTTAAGCTGGGCCAAAACCTACGAGCAGTACTTC.

This chain connects TRBV29-1 to TRBJ1-5; perhaps TRBD1 as D (5 bases). The V end was cut by 7 bases, the J end by 7 bases, with 17 bases between. CDR3 length: 13 residues. Germline-derived CDR1 and CDR2 are SQVTM and ANQGSEA. CDR3 coding DNA: TGCAGCGCCTTAACAGGTGGGGGGCAGCCCCAGCATTTT. Encoded protein: CSALTGGGQPQHF. Looking up the rest from reference TRBV29-1 and TRBJ1-5 gives the full variable domain: SAVISQKPSRDICQRGTSLTIQCQVDSQVTMMFWYRQQPGQSLTLIATANQGSEATYESGFVIDKFPISRPNLTFSTLTVSNMSPEDSSIYLCSALTGGGQPQHFGDGTRLSIL.